This section outlines one T cell receptor (beta chain) sequence together with its context. Antigen specificity is unknown. The entry originates in a study of vaccination and CD4 T cells after COVID-19. Study-level findings and limits: A nonsignificant rise from around 20 to 38 was seen in the median number of SARS-CoV-2-reactive clonotypes.

This sample's treatment: roughly 10-day PBMC culture with coronavirus spike peptide pools or control peptides (ViraFEST assay). The Oncomine TCR Beta short-read assay sequenced DNA from cultured CD4+ T cells. In TCRdb, the PCR reads were re-called with MiXCR into one record per CDR3 protein. Of some 13,000 distinct CDR3 sequences listed, roughly 56% are singletons. The germline gives CDR1 DFQATT, CDR2 SNEGSKA (reference sequence). Trimming took off 2 bases at V and 3 bases at J, with 20 bases between the two ends. This CDR3 contains 16 residues. The sample was CD4+ T cells from blood, cultured in vitro. The sequence was obtained from a human donor who had recovered from COVID-19. V usage is TRBV20-1 and J usage is TRBJ2-7; D call uncertain. The CDR3 region has the DNA TGCAGTGCTAGAAAGCCACTCCCGGCTTTAATCTACGAGCAGTACTTC. Translation gives CSARKPLPALIYEQYF.